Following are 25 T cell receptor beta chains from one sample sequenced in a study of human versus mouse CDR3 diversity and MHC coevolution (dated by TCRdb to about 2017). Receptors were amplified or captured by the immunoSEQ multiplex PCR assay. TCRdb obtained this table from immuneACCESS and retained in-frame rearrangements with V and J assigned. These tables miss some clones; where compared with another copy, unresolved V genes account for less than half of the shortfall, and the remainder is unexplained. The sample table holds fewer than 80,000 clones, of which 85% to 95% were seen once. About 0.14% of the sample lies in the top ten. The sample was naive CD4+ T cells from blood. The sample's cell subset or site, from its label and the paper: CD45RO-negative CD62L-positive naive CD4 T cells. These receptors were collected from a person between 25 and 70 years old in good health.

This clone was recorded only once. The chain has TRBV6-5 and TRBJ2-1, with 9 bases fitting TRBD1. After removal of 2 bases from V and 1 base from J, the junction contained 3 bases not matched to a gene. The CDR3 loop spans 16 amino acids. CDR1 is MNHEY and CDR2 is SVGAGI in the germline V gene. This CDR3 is CASSYVGQGSYNEQFF. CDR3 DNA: TGTGCCAGCAGTTACGTCGGACAGGGGTCCTACAATGAGCAGTTCTTC.

In nucleotides, the CDR3 is TGTGCCAGCAGTTTACCAGCGGGATACTCCTACAATGAGCAGTTCTTC. Translating it yields CASSLPAGYSYNEQFF. V usage is TRBV6-5 and J usage is TRBJ2-1, with 7 bases lining up with TRBD2. The ends lost 4 bases at V and 0 bases at J; junction bases unmatched: 6. The CDR3 spans 16 residues. CDR1 and CDR2 (germline): MNHEY, SVGAGI.

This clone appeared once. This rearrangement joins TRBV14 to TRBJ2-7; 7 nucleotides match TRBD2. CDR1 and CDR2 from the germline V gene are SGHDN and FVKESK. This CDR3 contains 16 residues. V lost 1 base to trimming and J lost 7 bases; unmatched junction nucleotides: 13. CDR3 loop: CASSQVSWRESGEQYF. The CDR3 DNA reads TGTGCCAGCAGCCAAGTGTCCTGGCGGGAGAGTGGGGAGCAGTACTTC.

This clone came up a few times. The DNA for the CDR3 is TGTGCCAGCTCCGGCAGCGTTGCTGGAAACACCATATATTTT. The encoded protein is CASSGSVAGNTIYF. The chain carries TRBV18 and TRBJ1-3; D unresolved. The V gene lost 6 bases and the J gene lost 2 bases, with 11 bases spanning the gap. The CDR3 has 14 residues. Germline CDR1 is KGHSH and CDR2 is LQKENI.

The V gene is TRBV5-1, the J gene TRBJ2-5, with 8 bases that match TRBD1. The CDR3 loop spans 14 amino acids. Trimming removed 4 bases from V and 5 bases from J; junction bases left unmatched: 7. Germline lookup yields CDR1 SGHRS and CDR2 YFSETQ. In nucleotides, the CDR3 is TGCGCCAGCAGCGTGACAGGGGTAGGCGAGACCCAGTACTTC. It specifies CASSVTGVGETQYF.

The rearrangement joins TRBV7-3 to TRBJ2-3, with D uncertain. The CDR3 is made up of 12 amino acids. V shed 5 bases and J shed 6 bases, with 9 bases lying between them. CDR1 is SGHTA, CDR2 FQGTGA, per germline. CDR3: CASSLPPDTQYF. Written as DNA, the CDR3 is TGTGCCAGCAGCCTCCCCCCGGATACGCAGTATTTT.

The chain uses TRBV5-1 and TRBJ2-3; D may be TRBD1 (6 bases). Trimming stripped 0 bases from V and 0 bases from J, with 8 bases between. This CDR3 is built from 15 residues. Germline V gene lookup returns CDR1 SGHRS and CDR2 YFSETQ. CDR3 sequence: CASSLAGQSTDTQYF. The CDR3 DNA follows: TGCGCCAGCAGCTTGGCCGGACAGAGCACAGATACGCAGTATTTT.

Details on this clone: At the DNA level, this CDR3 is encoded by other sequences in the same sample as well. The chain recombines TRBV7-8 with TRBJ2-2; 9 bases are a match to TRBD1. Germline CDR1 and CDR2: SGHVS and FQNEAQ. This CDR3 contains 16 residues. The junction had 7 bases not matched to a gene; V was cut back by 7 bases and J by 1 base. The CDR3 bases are TGTGCCAGCATATCTTTGGGACAGGGGAACACCGGGGAGCTGTTTTTT. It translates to CASISLGQGNTGELFF.

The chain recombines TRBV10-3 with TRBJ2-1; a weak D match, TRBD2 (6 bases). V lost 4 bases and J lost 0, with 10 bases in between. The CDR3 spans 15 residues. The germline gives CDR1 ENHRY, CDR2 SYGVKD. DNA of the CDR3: TGTGCCATCAGTGTGGCGGGGAGCTCCTACAATGAGCAGTTCTTC. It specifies CAISVAGSSYNEQFF.

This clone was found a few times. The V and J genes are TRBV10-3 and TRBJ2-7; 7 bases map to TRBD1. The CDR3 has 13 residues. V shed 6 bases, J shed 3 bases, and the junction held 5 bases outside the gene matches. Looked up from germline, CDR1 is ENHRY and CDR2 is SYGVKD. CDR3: CAIRFRDSYEQYF. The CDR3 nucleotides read TGTGCCATCAGGTTTAGGGACAGCTACGAGCAGTACTTC.

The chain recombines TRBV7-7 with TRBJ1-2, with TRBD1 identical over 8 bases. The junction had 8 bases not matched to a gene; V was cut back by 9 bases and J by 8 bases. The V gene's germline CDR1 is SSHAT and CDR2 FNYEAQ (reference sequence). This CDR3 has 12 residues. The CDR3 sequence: CARGTGVGGYTF. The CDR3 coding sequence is TGTGCCAGGGGGACAGGAGTGGGCGGCTACACCTTC. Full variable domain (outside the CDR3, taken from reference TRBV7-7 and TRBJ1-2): GAGVSQSPRYKVTKRGQDVTLRCDPISSHATLYWYQQALGQGPEFLTYFNYEAQPDKSGLPSDRFSAERPEGSISTLTIQRTEQRDSAMYRCARGTGVGGYTFGSGTRLTVV.

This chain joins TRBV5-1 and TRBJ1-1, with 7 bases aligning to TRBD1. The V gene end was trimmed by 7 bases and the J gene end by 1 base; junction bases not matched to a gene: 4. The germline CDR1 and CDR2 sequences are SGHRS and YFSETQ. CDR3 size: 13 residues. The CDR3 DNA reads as TGCGCCAGCGCGACAGGGCCGAACACTGAAGCTTTCTTT. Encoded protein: CASATGPNTEAFF. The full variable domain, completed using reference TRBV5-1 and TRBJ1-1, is KAGVTQTPRYLIKTRGQQVTLSCSPISGHRSVSWYQQTPGQGLQFLFEYFSETQRNKGNFPGRFSGRQFSNSRSEMNVSTLELGDSALYLCASATGPNTEAFFGQGTRLTVV.

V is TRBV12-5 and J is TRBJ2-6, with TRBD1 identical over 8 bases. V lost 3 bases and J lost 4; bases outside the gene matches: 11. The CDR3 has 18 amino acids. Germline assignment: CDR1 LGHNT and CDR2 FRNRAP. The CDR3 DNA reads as TGTGCTAGTGGTTTCGTTCAGGGGGCGCGTTCCGGGGCCAACGTCCTGACTTTC. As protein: CASGFVQGARSGANVLTF.

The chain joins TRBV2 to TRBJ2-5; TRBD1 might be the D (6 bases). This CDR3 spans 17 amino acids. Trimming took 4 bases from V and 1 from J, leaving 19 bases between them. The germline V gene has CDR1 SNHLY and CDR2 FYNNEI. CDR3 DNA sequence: TGTGCCAGCAGTGGTGTCGGACTCAGGGGAATCCAAGAGACCCAGTACTTC. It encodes CASSGVGLRGIQETQYF.

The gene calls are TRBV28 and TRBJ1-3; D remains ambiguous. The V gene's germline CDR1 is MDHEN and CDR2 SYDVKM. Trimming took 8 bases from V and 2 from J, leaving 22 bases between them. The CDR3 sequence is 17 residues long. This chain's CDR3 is CASLTNQGRVPGNTIYF. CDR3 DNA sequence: TGTGCCAGCCTAACCAACCAAGGGAGAGTCCCTGGAAACACCATATATTTT.

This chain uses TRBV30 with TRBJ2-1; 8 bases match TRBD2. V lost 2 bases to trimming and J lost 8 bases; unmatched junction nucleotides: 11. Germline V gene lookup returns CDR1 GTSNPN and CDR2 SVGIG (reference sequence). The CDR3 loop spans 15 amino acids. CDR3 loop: CAWSPEAGVNDEQFF. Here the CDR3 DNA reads TGTGCCTGGAGTCCAGAAGCGGGAGTTAATGATGAGCAGTTCTTC.

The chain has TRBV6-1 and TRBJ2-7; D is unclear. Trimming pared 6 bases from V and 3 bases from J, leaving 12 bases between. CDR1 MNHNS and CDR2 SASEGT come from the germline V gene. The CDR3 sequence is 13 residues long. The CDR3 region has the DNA TGTGCCAGCAGCTCCCCGACACGCTACGAGCAGTACTTC. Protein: CASSSPTRYEQYF.

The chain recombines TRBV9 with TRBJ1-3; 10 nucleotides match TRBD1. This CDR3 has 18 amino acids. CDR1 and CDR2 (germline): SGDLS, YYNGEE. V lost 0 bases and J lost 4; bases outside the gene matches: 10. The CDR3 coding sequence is TGTGCCAGCAGCGTAGGCCCGACAGGGGGCATGATGGGAAACACCATATATTTT. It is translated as CASSVGPTGGMMGNTIYF.

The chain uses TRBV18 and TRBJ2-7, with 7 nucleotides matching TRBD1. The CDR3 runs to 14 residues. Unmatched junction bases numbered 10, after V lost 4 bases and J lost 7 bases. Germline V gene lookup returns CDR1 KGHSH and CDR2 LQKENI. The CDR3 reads CASSLQGPDMEQYF. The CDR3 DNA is TGTGCCAGCTCACTACAGGGGCCCGATATGGAGCAGTACTTC.

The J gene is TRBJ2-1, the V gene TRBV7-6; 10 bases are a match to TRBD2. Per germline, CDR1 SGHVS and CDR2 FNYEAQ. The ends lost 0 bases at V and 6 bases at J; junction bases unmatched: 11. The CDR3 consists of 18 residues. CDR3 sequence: CASSLANSGLAGANEQFF. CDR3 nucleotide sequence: TGTGCCAGCAGCTTAGCGAACTCTGGGCTAGCGGGAGCCAATGAGCAGTTCTTC.

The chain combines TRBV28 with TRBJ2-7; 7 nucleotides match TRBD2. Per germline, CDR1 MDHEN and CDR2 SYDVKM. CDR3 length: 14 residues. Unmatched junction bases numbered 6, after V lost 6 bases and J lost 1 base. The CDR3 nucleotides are TGTGCCAGCAGCACGGGACTACAATCCTACGAGCAGTACTTC. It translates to CASSTGLQSYEQYF.

DNA of the CDR3: TGTGCCAGCTCACCAGACAACTCCTACGAGCAGTACTTC. This translates into CASSPDNSYEQYF. The rearrangement uses TRBV18 and TRBJ2-7; no clear D. The germline V gene has CDR1 KGHSH and CDR2 LQKENI. This CDR3 spans 13 amino acids. V was pared by 2 bases and J by 0 bases, with 5 bases between.

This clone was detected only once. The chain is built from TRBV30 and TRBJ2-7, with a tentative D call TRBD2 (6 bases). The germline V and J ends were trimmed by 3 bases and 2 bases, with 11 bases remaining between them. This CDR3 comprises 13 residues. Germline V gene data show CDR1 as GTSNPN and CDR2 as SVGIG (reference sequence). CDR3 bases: TGTGCCTGGAGGGGACTGATAACCTACGAGCAGTACTTC. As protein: CAWRGLITYEQYF.

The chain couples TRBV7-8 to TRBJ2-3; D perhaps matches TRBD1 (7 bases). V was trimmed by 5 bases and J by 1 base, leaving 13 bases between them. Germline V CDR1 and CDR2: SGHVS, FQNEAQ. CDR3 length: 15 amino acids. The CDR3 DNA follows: TGTGCCAGCAGCCCCAGGGGGGCACGCACAGATACGCAGTATTTT. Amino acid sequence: CASSPRGARTDTQYF.

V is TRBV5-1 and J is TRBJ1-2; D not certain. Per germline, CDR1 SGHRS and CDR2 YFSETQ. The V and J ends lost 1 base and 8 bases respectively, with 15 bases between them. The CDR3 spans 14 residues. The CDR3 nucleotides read TGCGCCAGCAGCTTGTATGGGCTGGCCGCGGGCTACACCTTC. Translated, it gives CASSLYGLAAGYTF.